This T cell receptor (beta chain) was documented in a study of blood T cell repertoires in COVID-19. Data came from immunoSEQ multiplex PCR; TCRdb stores just in-frame clones and leaves some out. The sample holds roughly 50,000 clones, about four fifths seen once. Between the trimmed V and J ends, which lost 1 base and 0 bases, there was a span of 13 bases. CDR1 SGHVS and CDR2 FQNEAQ come from the germline V gene. The CDR3 totals 17 residues. The receptor comes from a woman aged 60-70 years with acute or convalescent COVID-19. This rearrangement joins TRBV7-8 to TRBJ2-1; D perhaps matches TRBD2 (5 bases). Input material: peripheral blood. The CDR3 nucleotides read TGTGCCAGCAGCTTAGACGTAGCGCCTAGCTCCTACAATGAGCAGTTCTTC. This encodes CASSLDVAPSSYNEQFF.